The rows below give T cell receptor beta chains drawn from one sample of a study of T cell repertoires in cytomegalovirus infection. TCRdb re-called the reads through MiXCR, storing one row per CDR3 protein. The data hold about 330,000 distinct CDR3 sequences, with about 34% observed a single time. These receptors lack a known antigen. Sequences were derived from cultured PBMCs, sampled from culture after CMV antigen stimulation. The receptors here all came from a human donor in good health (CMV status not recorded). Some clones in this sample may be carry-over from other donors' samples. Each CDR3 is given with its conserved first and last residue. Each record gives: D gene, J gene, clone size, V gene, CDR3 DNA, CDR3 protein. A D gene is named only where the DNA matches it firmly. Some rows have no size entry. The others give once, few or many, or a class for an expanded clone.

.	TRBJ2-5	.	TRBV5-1	TGCGCCAGCAGCTTGGTTGGGATTGGAGAGACCCAGTACTTC	CASSLVGIGETQYF
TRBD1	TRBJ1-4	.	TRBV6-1	TGTGCCAGCAGTTACCTCGGGACAGGGGGTGAAAAACTGTTTTTT	CASSYLGTGGEKLFF
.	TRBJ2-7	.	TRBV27	TGTGCCAGCAGTTTAGCAGGGTTCAACGAGCAGTACTTC	CASSLAGFNEQYF
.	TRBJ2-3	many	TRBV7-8	TGTGCCAGCAGCTTACCCCCAACGAGCACAGATACGCAGTATTTT	CASSLPPTSTDTQYF
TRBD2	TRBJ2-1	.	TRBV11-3	TGTGCCAGCAGCTTAATCCCGTGGACTAGCGGGAGTAATGAGCAGTTCTTC	CASSLIPWTSGSNEQFF
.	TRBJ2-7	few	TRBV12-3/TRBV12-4	TGTGCCAGCAGTTTGGCAGGGCGCTACGAGCAGTACTTC	CASSLAGRYEQYF
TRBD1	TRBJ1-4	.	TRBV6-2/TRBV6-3	TGTGCCAGCAGCGACAACAGGGGTTTTAATGAAAAACTGTTTTTT	CASSDNRGFNEKLFF
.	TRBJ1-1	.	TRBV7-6	TGTGCCAGCAGCGTGGCGGGGATCCTCACTGAAGCTTTCTTT	CASSVAGILTEAFF
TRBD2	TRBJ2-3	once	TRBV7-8	TGTGCCAGCAGCGGGCAGACTAGCACGCAGTATTTT	CASSGQTSTQYF
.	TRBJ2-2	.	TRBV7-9	TGTGCCAGCAGCGACCGGGCCGGTCCCGGGGAGCTGTTTTTT	CASSDRAGPGELFF
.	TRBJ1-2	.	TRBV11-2	TGTGCCAGCAGCTTATTTGTAAGGGACTATGGCTACACCTTC	CASSLFVRDYGYTF
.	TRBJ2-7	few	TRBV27	TGTGCCAGCAGTTTGATCGCCAGGGGTCCCGACACCGGACAGAAGTACGAGCAGTACTTC	CASSLIARGPDTGQKYEQYF
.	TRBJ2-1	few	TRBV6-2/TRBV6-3	TGTGCCAGCACCACGACCCGGGACTTCCAAAGCTCCTACAATGAGCAGTTCTTC	CASTTTRDFQSSYNEQFF
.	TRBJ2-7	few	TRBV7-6	TGTGCCAGCAGCCGCCGGACAAACTCCTACGAGCAGTACTTC	CASSRRTNSYEQYF
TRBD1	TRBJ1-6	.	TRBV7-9	TGTGCCAGCAGCCCGGGACAGGGGGTGAGGAATTCACCCCTCCACTTT	CASSPGQGVRNSPLHF
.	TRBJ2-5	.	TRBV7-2	TGTGCCAGCAGTTCCGACGGATCCTACCAAGAGACCCAGTACTTC	CASSSDGSYQETQYF
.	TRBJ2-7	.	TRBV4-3	TGCGCCAGCAGCCAAGAGGGGCTAGGGATGGAGCAGTACTTC	CASSQEGLGMEQYF
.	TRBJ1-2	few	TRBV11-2	TGTGCCAGCAGCTTAGGGGACGGCGTCGGCTACACCTTC	CASSLGDGVGYTF